This paragraph reports one T cell receptor (beta chain). Its antigen is unidentified. This CDR3 spans 15 amino acids. The V and J ends lost 1 base and 6 bases respectively, with 16 bases between them. Germline V gene data show CDR1 as SGHTA and CDR2 as FQGNSA. Patients with chemo-refractory metastatic non-small-cell lung cancer received focal radiation plus CTLA-4 blockade with ipilimumab. This specimen comes from a study of radiotherapy plus CTLA-4 blockade in lung cancer. Study results and caveats: Following radiotherapy plus ipilimumab, tumor-derived TCR clones expanded in the blood.

Clones were read by immunoSEQ multiplex PCR, and TCRdb kept only the in-frame ones, dropping some. Of about 68,000 clones listed, 65% to 80% are singletons. The sample here was peripheral blood, taken from a patient treated with radiotherapy plus ipilimumab. This receptor was obtained from a human donor with non-small cell lung cancer who had a complete response to radiotherapy plus ipilimumab. The chain employs TRBV7-2 and TRBJ2-7; D is perhaps TRBD1 (7 bases). The CDR3 here is CASSLGAGGPVEQYF. The CDR3 nucleotides are TGTGCCAGCAGCTTAGGCGCAGGGGGGCCTGTCGAGCAGTACTTC.